This passage covers 6 T cell receptor beta chains from one sample sequenced in a study of T cells after yellow fever vaccination (dated by TCRdb to about 2019). The treatment or condition label on this specimen signifies: live attenuated yellow fever vaccine strain. The library was built by means of 5' RACE. For sequencing, an Illumina HiSeq 2500 was employed. TCRdb reworked the public reads: Q25 trimming with fastp, MiXCR clone assembly, productive beta chains retained. Duplicate CDR3 protein sequences are folded into a single record with the most common DNA and genes. This sample holds approximately 510,000 distinct CDR3 sequences; 20% to 25% were observed only once. Roughly 16% of the sample rests with the top ten. The specimen was PBMCs, collected roughly 23 days after the first yellow fever vaccination. The receptors originated from a man younger than 35 who received the YFV17D yellow fever vaccine.

This clonotype has just a few counts. The chain has TRBV6-2 or TRBV6-3 and TRBJ1-1; D call uncertain. The CDR3 contains 12 residues. Germline values: CDR1 MNHEY, CDR2 SVGEGT. V dropped 7 bases and J dropped 1 base, with 7 bases sitting between them. The CDR3 DNA is TGTGCCAGCACCCAGGAGAACACTGAAGCTTTCTTT. Residues: CASTQENTEAFF.

The V call is TRBV13, the J call TRBJ1-1, with D possibly being TRBD1 (6 bases). Trimming removed 3 bases at V and 6 bases at J, with 14 bases between. The CDR3 has 14 residues. CDR1 and CDR2 (germline): PRHDT, FYEKMQ (reference sequence). The DNA of the CDR3 is TGTGCCAGCAGCTTGGGCAGGGGTGTAGCTGAAGCTTTCTTT. Amino acid sequence: CASSLGRGVAEAFF.

The gene calls are TRBV6-5 and TRBJ2-3; TRBD1 matches 10 bases. The CDR3 sequence is 18 residues long. Looked up from germline, CDR1 is MNHEY and CDR2 is SVGAGI. J was trimmed by 4 bases and V by 4 bases; bases with no gene match: 14. CDR3 amino acids: CASSSTSGQGKVADTQYF. In DNA, the CDR3 is TGTGCCAGCAGTTCCACCTCGGGACAGGGGAAGGTGGCAGATACGCAGTATTTT.

The J gene is TRBJ1-2, the V gene TRBV5-1; D is unresolved. The CDR3 runs 12 residues. The germline V gene has CDR1 SGHRS and CDR2 YFSETQ. Between the trimmed V and J ends, which lost 4 bases and 8 bases, there was a span of 12 bases. CDR3 coding DNA: TGCGCCAGCAGCCGCTCGAGCGGGGGCTACACCTTC. Amino acids: CASSRSSGGYTF. Using reference TRBV5-1 and TRBJ1-2 for the parts outside the CDR3, the full variable domain is KAGVTQTPRYLIKTRGQQVTLSCSPISGHRSVSWYQQTPGQGLQFLFEYFSETQRNKGNFPGRFSGRQFSNSRSEMNVSTLELGDSALYLCASSRSSGGYTFGSGTRLTVV.

The CDR3 DNA follows: TGTGCCAGCAGTTTATCACCAGGGGAGGCGGACGAGCAGTACTTC. Amino acids: CASSLSPGEADEQYF. The chain links TRBV27 to TRBJ2-7; possibly TRBD1 or TRBD2 for D (6 bases each). Germline-derived CDR1 and CDR2 are MNHEY and SMNVEV (reference sequence). The CDR3 length is 15 residues. Trimming took 0 bases from V and 5 from J, leaving 14 bases between them.

As for this clonotype: This may arise from a read error, as a much more abundant clone is one base away. As the CDR3 is not closed by the conserved phenylalanine or tryptophan, this likely results from a read error. The rearrangement uses TRBV6-2 or TRBV6-3 and TRBJ2-5; TRBD2 is a possible D gene (6 bases). The CDR3 consists of 14 residues. The germline V gene has CDR1 MNHEY and CDR2 SVGEGT. Trimming took 6 bases from V and 5 from J, leaving 16 bases between them. CDR3: CASSSRRGGETQYV. CDR3 nucleotide sequence: TGTGCCAGCAGCTCGCGGAGGGGCGGGGAGACCCAGTACGTC.